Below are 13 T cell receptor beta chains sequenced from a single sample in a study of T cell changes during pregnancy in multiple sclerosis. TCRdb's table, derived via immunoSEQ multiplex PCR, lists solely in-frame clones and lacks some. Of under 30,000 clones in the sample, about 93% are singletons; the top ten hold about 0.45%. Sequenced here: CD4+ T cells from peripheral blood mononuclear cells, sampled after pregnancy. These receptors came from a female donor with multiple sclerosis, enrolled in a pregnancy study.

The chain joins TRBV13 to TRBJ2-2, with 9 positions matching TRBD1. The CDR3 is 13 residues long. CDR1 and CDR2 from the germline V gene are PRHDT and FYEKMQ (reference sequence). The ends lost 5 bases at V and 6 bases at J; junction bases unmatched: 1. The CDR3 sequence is CASSRDRAGELFF. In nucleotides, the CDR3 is TGTGCCAGCAGCCGGGACAGGGCCGGGGAGCTGTTTTTT.

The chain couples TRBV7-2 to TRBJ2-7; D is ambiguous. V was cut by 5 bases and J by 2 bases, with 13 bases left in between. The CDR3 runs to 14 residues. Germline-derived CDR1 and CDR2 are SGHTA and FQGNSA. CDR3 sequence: CASSPYHSTYEQYF. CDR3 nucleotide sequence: TGTGCCAGCAGCCCTTATCACTCAACCTACGAGCAGTACTTC.

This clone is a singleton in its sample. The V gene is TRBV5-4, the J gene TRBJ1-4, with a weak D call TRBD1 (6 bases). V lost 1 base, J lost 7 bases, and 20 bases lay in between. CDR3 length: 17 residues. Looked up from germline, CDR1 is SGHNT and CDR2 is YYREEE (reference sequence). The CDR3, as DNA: TGTGCCAGCAGCTTGAATCGGGAACAGGGTAATGTTGAAAAACTGTTTTTT. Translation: CASSLNREQGNVEKLFF.

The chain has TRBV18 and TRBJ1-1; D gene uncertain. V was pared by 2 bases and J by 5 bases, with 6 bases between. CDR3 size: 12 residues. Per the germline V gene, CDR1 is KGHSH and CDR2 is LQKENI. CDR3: CASSPVVTEAFF. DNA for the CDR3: TGTGCCAGCTCACCAGTAGTGACTGAAGCTTTCTTT.

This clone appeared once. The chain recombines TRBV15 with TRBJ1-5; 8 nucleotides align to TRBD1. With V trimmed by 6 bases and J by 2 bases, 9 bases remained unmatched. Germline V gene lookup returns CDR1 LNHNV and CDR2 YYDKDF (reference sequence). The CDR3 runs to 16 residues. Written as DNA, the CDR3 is TGTGCCACCAGGCCGCAGGGGGCAAGAGGCAATCAGCCCCAGCATTTT. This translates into CATRPQGARGNQPQHF.

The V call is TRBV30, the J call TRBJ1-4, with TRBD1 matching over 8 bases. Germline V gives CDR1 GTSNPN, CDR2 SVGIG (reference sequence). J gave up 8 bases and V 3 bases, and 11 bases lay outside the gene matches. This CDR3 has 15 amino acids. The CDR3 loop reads CAWRPPRGRGEKLFF. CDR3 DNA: TGTGCCTGGAGACCTCCCAGGGGGCGAGGCGAAAAACTGTTTTTT.

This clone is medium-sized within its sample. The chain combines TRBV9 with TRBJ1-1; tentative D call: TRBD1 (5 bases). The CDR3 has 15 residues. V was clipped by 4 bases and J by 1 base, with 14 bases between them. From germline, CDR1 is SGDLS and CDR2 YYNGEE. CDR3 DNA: TGTGCCAGCAGCAAATTGGGACTACCGAACACTGAAGCTTTCTTT. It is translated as CASSKLGLPNTEAFF. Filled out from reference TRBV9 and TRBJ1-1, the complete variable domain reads DSGVTQTPKHLITATGQRVTLRCSPRSGDLSVYWYQQSLDQGLQFLIQYYNGEERAKGNILERFSAQQFPDLHSELNLSSLELGDSALYFCASSKLGLPNTEAFFGQGTRLTVV.

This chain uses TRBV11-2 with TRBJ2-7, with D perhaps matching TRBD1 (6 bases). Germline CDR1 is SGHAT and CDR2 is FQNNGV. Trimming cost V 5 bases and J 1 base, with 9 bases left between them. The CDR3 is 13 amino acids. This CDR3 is CASSQGSSYEQYF. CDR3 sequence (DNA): TGTGCCAGCAGCCAGGGGTCTTCCTACGAGCAGTACTTC. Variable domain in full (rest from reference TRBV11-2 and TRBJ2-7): EAGVAQSPRYKIIEKRQSVAFWCNPISGHATLYWYQQILGQGPKLLIQFQNNGVVDDSQLPKDRFSAERLKGVDSTLKIQPAKLEDSAVYLCASSQGSSYEQYFGPGTRLTVT.

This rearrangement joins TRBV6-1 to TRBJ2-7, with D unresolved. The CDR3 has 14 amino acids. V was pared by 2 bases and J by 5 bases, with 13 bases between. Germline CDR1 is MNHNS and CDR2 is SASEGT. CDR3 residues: CASSELQISDEQYF. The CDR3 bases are TGTGCCAGCAGTGAATTACAGATTTCCGACGAGCAGTACTTC.

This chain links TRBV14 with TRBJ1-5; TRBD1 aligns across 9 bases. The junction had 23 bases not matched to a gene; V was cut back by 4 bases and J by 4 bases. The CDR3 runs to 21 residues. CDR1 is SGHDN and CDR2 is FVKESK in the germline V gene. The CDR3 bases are TGTGCCAGCAGCCCGTCACATGCTTGGACAGGGGCGTCAGCCTTTAATCAGCCCCAGCATTTT. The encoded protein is CASSPSHAWTGASAFNQPQHF.

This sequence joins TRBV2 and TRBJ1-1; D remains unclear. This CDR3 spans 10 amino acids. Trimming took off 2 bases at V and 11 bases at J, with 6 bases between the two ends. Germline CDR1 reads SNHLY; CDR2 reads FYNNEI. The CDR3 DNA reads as TGTGCCAGCAGTGAAAATAGTGCTTTCTTT. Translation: CASSENSAFF.

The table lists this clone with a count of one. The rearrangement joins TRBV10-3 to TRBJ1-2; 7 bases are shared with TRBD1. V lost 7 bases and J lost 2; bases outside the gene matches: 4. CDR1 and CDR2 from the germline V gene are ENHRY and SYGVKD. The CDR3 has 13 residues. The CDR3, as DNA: TGTGCCATCAAGCCACAGGGGAACTATGGCTACACCTTC. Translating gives CAIKPQGNYGYTF.

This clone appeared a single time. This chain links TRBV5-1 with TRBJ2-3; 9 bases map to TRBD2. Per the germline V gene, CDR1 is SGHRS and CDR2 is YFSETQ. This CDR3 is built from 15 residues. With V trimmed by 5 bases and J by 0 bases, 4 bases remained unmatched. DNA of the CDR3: TGCGCCAGCAGAGGGACTAGCCTAAGCACAGATACGCAGTATTTT. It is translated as CASRGTSLSTDTQYF.